The source of this T cell receptor (beta chain) is a study of T cell responses to AZD1222 COVID-19 vaccine. TCRdb keeps only in-frame clones here, not all; method: immunoSEQ multiplex PCR. The sample consists of roughly 150,000 clones, 90% to 95% of them appearing once. Germline values: CDR1 LNHDA, CDR2 SQIVND (reference sequence). V was trimmed by 7 bases and J by 2 bases, leaving 14 bases between them. There are 14 residues in the CDR3. Timing groups of about 4 and about 12 weeks for second doses were pooled. This clone was observed a single time. V is TRBV19 and J is TRBJ2-5; D tentatively reads TRBD1 or TRBD2 (6 bases each). The TCR was taken from an adult who received the AZD1222 COVID-19 vaccine. The sequences come from peripheral blood, collected 28 days after the second AZD1222 dose. The DNA of the CDR3 is TGTGCCAGTACCAAAAGAGGGGGGCAAGAGACCCAGTACTTC. Translated, it gives CASTKRGGQETQYF.